This T cell receptor (beta chain) came from a study of cytotoxic CD8 clonotypes in ibrutinib-treated CLL. Study-level results: Clonotypes that were public were uncommon, and they contracted or stayed stable on treatment.

The germline V and J ends were trimmed by 3 bases and 1 base, with 12 bases remaining between them. This CDR3 has 15 amino acids. Germline CDR1 is LNHNV and CDR2 is YYDKDF (reference sequence). Assay used: immunoSEQ multiplex PCR; TCRdb lists only in-frame clones, some missing. This table holds about 140,000 clones, approximately 80% found once. About this clone: Its antigen is currently unknown.

TCR beta libraries used approximately 1.9 micrograms of genomic DNA from cryopreserved PBMCs. This sequence originates from a human donor with chronic lymphocytic leukemia. The sample here was PBMCs, taken after 36 months of ibrutinib treatment. The V and J genes are TRBV15 and TRBJ2-5, with D perhaps TRBD2 (6 bases). The CDR3 here is CATSSHGGPQETQYF. CDR3 DNA: TGTGCCACCAGCAGTCACGGGGGACCCCAAGAGACCCAGTACTTC.